Listed below are T cell receptor beta chains from one sample, sequenced in a study of CD8+ T cells in alopecia areata. Only in-frame clones appear in the TCRdb table, and some are missing; sequencing was by immunoSEQ multiplex PCR. The repertoire holds some 150,000 clones, with 50% to 75% as singletons. The sequenced sample was CD4+ T cells sorted from blood, obtained at roughly week 55, from a patient treated with tofacitinib. These TCRs come from a human donor with alopecia areata. CDR3s include the opening cysteine and the closing phenylalanine or tryptophan. A D gene is named only where the DNA matches it firmly. Some rows mark clone size as missing; the rest say once, few, many or name a class of expanded clone.

j_call v_call clone_size d_call cdr3_aa cdr3_nt
TRBJ1-4 TRBV6-6 - - CASSVDFATNEKLFF TGTGCCAGCAGCGTAGATTTTGCAACTAATGAAAAACTGTTTTTT
TRBJ2-1 TRBV4-1 few TRBD2 CASSQQRGDNEQFF TGCGCCAGCAGCCAACAGCGGGGGGACAATGAGCAGTTCTTC
TRBJ2-3 TRBV30 once TRBD2 CAWSVSTGGDTQYF TGTGCCTGGAGTGTCTCGACGGGGGGAGATACGCAGTATTTT
TRBJ2-3 TRBV5-1 - TRBD2 CASSLVSSGEPSTDTQYF TGCGCCAGCAGCTTGGTGTCTAGCGGGGAACCTAGCACAGATACGCAGTATTTT
TRBJ2-3 TRBV30 - TRBD2 CASSTSGGTDTQYF TGTGCCAGTTCGACTAGCGGGGGGACAGATACGCAGTATTTT
TRBJ1-1 TRBV30 - TRBD1 CAWEGQANTEAFF TGTGCCTGGGAAGGACAGGCGAACACTGAAGCTTTCTTT
TRBJ2-7 TRBV11-3 - - CASSLDQVSYEQYF TGTGCCAGCAGCTTGGATCAGGTATCCTACGAGCAGTACTTC
TRBJ1-2 TRBV14 - - CASSLNREYGYTF TGTGCCAGCAGCCTCAACAGGGAGTATGGCTACACCTTC
TRBJ1-5 TRBV10-3 - - CAISESTIGNAQHF TGTGCCATCAGTGAGTCGACGATTGGAAACGCCCAGCATTTT
TRBJ2-5 TRBV5-1 - - CASSLYQETQYF TGCGCCAGCAGCCTGTACCAAGAGACCCAGTACTTC
TRBJ2-7 TRBV4-2 - - CASSQDLRTGSYEQYF TGTGCCAGCAGCCAAGATCTCAGGACTGGCTCCTACGAGCAGTACTTC
TRBJ1-4 TRBV30 - - CACTTTWDNEKLFF TGTGCCTGCACCACAACTTGGGATAATGAAAAACTGTTTTTT
TRBJ1-2 TRBV7-9 - - CASSLRREDGYTF TGTGCCAGCAGCTTAAGGAGGGAGGATGGCTACACCTTC
TRBJ1-5 TRBV6-5 - - CASSRRKNQPQHF TGTGCCAGCAGCCGAAGAAAGAATCAGCCCCAGCATTTT
TRBJ1-1 TRBV9 - TRBD1 CASSATDRVGTEAFF TGTGCCAGCAGCGCAACGGACAGGGTGGGCACTGAAGCTTTCTTT
TRBJ1-1 TRBV5-1 few - CASSLSGPWDTEAFF TGCGCCAGCAGCTTGTCTGGTCCCTGGGACACTGAAGCTTTCTTT
TRBJ2-5 TRBV29-1 - TRBD1 CSSRQGSQETQYF TGCAGCTCAAGACAGGGTTCCCAAGAGACCCAGTACTTC
TRBJ1-1 TRBV14 - - CASSQTQALPAFF TGTGCCAGCAGCCAGACACAGGCCCTCCCAGCTTTCTTT
TRBJ2-7 TRBV11-2 few - CASSIRTYEQYF TGTGCCAGCAGCATCCGGACCTACGAGCAGTACTTC
TRBJ2-7 TRBV4-1 - - CASSQPLGHSYEQYF TGCGCCAGCAGCCAACCCTTAGGACATTCCTACGAGCAGTACTTC
TRBJ1-6 TRBV12-5 - TRBD1 CASGSTIGTGDNSPLHF TGTGCTAGTGGTTCGACGATCGGGACAGGGGATAATTCACCCCTCCACTTT
TRBJ2-1 TRBV30 - TRBD1 CAWSRDSYNEQFF TGTGCCTGGAGTCGGGACAGTTACAATGAGCAGTTCTTC
TRBJ1-1 TRBV18 - - CASSLQGNTEAFF TGTGCCAGCTCACTACAGGGGAACACTGAAGCTTTCTTT
TRBJ1-6 TRBV15 - - CATSRNPQGANSPLHF TGTGCCACCAGCAGAAACCCACAGGGTGCTAATTCACCCCTCCACTTT
TRBJ1-1 TRBV5-6 - TRBD1 CASSLQGDTEAFF TGTGCCAGCAGCTTGCAGGGGGACACTGAAGCTTTCTTT
TRBJ2-7 TRBV30 - - CAWTGAYEQYF TGTGCCTGGACAGGGGCCTACGAGCAGTACTTC
TRBJ1-2 TRBV10-3 - - CAISESAGAGGYTF TGTGCCATCAGTGAGTCGGCGGGGGCCGGTGGCTACACCTTC
TRBJ2-3 TRBV5-1 - - CASSPDVNTDTQYF TGCGCCAGCAGCCCAGATGTGAACACAGATACGCAGTATTTT